The TCR beta chain under discussion was sequenced for a study of beta chain features in type 1 diabetes. About the research overall: What patients shared with healthy donors was a similar profile of age, gender and cell yields. Findings and caveats of the study: Individuals with type 1 diabetes displayed fewer insertions and more deletions at VDJ junctions. Sequencing used cDNA, and cells with high TCR expression could therefore be over-represented. Moderate yet significant TCRB CDR3 shortening was seen in Type 1 diabetes patients in all four CD4+ subsets.

CDR3 size: 18 residues. The germline gives CDR1 MNHEY, CDR2 SMNVEV (reference sequence). Unmatched junction bases numbered 9, after V lost 5 bases and J lost 1 base. For this clone: Its antigen remains unidentified.

Every bit of the isolated RNA underwent reverse transcription, so sequencing read expressed TCRB transcripts. Here immunoSEQ multiplex PCR was the method, and the copy in TCRdb shows in-frame clones only, minus some. The table lists 55,000 to 80,000 clones, roughly half of them singletons, with 0.7% in the top ten. Using CD45RO/CCR7/CD25/CD127/CD95/CD27, CD4+ naive, central memory, regulatory and stem cell-like memory cells were sorted. The sequence came from a man aged 25-45 years with type 1 diabetes. The sample taken for sequencing was central memory CD4+ T cells from blood. J is TRBJ2-3 and V is TRBV27; 13 bases fit TRBD2. This CDR3 is CASSQTRTSGGRTDTQYF. The CDR3 DNA reads as TGTGCCAGCAGTCAAACGCGGACTAGCGGGGGTCGCACAGATACGCAGTATTTT.